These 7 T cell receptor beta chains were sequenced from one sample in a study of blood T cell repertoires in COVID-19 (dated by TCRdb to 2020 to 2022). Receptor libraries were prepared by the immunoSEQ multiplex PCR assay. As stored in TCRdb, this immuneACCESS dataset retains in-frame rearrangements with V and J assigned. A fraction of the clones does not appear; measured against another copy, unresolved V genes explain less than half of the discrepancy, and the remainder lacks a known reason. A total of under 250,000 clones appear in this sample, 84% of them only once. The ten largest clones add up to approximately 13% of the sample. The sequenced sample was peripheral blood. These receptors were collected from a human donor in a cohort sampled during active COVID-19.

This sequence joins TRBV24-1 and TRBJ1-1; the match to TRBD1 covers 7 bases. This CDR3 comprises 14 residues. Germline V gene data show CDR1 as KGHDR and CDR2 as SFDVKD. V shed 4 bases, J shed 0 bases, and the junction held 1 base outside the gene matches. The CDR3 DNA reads TGTGCCACCAGTGAGACAGGGTTGAACACTGAAGCTTTCTTT. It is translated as CATSETGLNTEAFF.

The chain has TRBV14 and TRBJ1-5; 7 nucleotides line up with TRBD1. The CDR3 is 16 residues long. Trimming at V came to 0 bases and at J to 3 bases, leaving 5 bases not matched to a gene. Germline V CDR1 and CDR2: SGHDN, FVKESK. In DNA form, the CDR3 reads TGTGCCAGCAGCCAAGAAGGGGGCAGAACCAATCAGCCCCAGCATTTT. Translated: CASSQEGGRTNQPQHF.

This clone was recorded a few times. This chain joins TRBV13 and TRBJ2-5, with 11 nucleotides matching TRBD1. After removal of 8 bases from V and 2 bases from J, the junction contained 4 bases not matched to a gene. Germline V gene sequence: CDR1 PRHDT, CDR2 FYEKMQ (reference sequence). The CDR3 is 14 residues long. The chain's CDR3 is CASGDRGAQETQYF. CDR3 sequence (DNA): TGTGCCAGCGGGGACAGGGGGGCACAAGAGACCCAGTACTTC.

The CDR3 loop is CSASIVANTGELFF. The CDR3 nucleotides are TGCAGTGCTAGTATCGTCGCGAACACCGGGGAGCTGTTTTTT. This sequence joins TRBV20-1 and TRBJ2-2; D is undetermined. The CDR3 has 14 amino acids. Germline V gene data show CDR1 as DFQATT and CDR2 as SNEGSKA (reference sequence). Trimming shortened V by 3 bases and J by 0 bases, and 8 bases separated the two germline ends.

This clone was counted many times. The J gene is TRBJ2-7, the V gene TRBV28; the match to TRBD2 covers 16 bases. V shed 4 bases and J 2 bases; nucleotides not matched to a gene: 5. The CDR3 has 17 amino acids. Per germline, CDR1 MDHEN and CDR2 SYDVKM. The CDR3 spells CASSSPGLAGGTYEQYF. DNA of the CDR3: TGTGCCAGCAGTTCACCGGGACTAGCGGGAGGGACCTACGAGCAGTACTTC.

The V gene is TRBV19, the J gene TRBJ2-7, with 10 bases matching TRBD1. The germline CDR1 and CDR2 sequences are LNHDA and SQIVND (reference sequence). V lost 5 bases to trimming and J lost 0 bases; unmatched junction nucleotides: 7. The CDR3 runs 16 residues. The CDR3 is CASSPGQGLSSYEQYF. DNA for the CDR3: TGTGCCAGTAGTCCGGGACAGGGGCTTAGCTCCTACGAGCAGTACTTC.

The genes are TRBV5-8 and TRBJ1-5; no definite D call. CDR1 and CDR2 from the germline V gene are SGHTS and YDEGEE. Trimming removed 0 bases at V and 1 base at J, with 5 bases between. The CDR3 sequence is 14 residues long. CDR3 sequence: CASSLEQSNQPQHF. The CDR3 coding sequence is TGTGCCAGCAGCTTGGAACAGAGCAATCAGCCCCAGCATTTT.